This T cell receptor (beta chain) was retrieved from a study of response to subunit inactivated influenza vaccine (dated by TCRdb to the late 2010s). About the study as a whole: Deep quantitative T cell receptor repertoire profiling was used in the study to track responses to a trivalent subunit inactivated influenza vaccine. General study outcomes and caveats: The authors suggested that each seasonal influenza vaccination may recruit only a limited number of new T cells.

V was cut back by 6 bases and J by 2 bases, leaving a gap of 7 bases between them. Based on the germline V gene (reference sequence), the CDR1 and CDR2 sequences are LNHNV and YYDKDF. Including the terminal cysteine and phenylalanine, the CDR3 comprises 12 residues. Solely the CDR3 DNA is kept, with 36 bases framed from the first base. For this clonotype: What antigen it recognizes has not been identified. No much larger clone exists at a distance of one base, and base qualities are not known.

The library was made by RT-PCR. TCRdb records Illumina HiSeq 2500 as the sequencer. TCRdb itself trimmed the public reads at Q25 with fastp, ran MiXCR and retained productive beta chains. Each record represents a unique CDR3 protein, reported with the most common genes and DNA among its rows. The sample yields 650,000 to 850,000 distinct CDR3 sequences; approximately 13% were counted once. The biggest ten clones account for 5.5% to 7% of the sample. Here the chain combines TRBV15 and TRBJ2-5; the D gene is not confidently resolved. The clonotype was recovered from a man aged 45-65 years who received an inactivated influenza vaccine. Donor details come from another sample of the same person, matched by shared clones. Material: PBMCs from blood, obtained roughly 15 days before vaccination. The DNA sequence is given as TGTGCCACCAGATCGGAACAAGAGACCCAGTACTTC. This gives the protein CATRSEQETQYF.